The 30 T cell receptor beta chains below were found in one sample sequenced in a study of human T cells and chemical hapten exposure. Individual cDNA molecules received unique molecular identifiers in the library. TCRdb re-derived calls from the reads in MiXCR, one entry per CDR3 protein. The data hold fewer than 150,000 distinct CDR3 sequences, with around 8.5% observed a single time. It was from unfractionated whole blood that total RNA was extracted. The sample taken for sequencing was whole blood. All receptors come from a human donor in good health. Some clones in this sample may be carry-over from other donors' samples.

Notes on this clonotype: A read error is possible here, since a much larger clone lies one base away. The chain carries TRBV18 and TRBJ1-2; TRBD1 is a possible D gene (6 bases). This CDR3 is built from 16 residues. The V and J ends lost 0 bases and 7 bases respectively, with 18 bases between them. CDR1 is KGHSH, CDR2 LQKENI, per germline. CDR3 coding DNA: TGTGCCAGCTCACCACCGGGACAAGGCTCTATCTGTGGCTACACCTTC. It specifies CASSPPGQGSICGYTF.

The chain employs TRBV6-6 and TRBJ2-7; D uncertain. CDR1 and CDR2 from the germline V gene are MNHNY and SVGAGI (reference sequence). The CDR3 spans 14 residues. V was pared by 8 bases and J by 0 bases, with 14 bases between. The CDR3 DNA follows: TGTGCCAGCCTACAACATCCGAGCTCCTACGAGCAGTACTTC. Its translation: CASLQHPSSYEQYF.

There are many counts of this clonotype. The CDR3 nucleotides are TGCGCCAGCAGCCGAAGTACCGGCCTACATAACACTGAAGCTTTCTTT. It is translated as CASSRSTGLHNTEAFF. The V call is TRBV4-3, the J call TRBJ1-1; D call uncertain. The CDR3 spans 16 residues. V was clipped by 4 bases and J by 2 bases, with 17 bases between them. Germline V gene data show CDR1 as LGHNA and CDR2 as YSLEER.

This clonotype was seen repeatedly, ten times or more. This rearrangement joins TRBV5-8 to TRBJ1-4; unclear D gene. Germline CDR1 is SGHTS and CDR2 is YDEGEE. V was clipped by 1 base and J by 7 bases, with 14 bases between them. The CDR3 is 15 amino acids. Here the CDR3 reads CASSLWLSGSEKLFF. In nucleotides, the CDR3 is TGTGCCAGCAGCTTGTGGCTTTCGGGGAGTGAAAAACTGTTTTTT. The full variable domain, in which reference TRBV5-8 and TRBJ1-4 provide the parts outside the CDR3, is EAGVTQSPTHLIKTRGQQATLRCSPISGHTSVYWYQQALGLGLQFLLWYDEGEERNRGNFPPRFSGRQFPNYSSELNVNALELEDSALYLCASSLWLSGSEKLFFGSGTQLSVL.

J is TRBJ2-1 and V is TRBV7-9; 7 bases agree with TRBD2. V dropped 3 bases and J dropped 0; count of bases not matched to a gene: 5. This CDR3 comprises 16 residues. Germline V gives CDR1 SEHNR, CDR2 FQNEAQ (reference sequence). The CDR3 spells CASSFFGGSSYNEQFF. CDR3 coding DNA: TGTGCCAGCAGCTTCTTTGGCGGGAGCTCCTACAATGAGCAGTTCTTC.

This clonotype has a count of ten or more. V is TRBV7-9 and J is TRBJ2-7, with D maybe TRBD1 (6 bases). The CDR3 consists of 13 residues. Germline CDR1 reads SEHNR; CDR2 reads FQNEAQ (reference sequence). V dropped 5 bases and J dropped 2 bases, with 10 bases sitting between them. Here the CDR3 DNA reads TGTGCCAGCAGCCAGGGGTCGGCCTACGAGCAGTACTTC. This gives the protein CASSQGSAYEQYF.

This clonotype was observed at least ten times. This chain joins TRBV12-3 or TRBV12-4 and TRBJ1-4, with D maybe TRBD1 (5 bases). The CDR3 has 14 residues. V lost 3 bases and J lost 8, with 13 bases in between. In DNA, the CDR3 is TGTGCCAGCAGTTTTGGCCGGGGGAAAGAAAAACTGTTTTTT. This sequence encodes CASSFGRGKEKLFF.

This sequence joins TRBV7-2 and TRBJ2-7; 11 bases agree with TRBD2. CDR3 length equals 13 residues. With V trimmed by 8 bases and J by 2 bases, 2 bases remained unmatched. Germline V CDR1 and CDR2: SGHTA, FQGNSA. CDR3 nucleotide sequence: TGTGCCAGCGGGACTAGCGGTACCTACGAGCAGTACTTC. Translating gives CASGTSGTYEQYF. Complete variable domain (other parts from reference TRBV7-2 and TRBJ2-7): GAGVSQSPSNKVTEKGKDVELRCDPISGHTALYWYRQSLGQGLEFLIYFQGNSAPDKSGLPSDRFSAERTGGSVSTLTIQRTQQEDSAVYLCASGTSGTYEQYFGPGTRLTVT.

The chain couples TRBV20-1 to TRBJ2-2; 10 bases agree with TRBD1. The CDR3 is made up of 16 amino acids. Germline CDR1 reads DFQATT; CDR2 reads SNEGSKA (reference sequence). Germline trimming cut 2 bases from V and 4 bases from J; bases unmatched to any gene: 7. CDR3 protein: CSARSGDRGLTGELFF. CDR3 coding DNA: TGCAGTGCTAGAAGCGGCGACAGGGGGCTCACCGGGGAGCTGTTTTTT.

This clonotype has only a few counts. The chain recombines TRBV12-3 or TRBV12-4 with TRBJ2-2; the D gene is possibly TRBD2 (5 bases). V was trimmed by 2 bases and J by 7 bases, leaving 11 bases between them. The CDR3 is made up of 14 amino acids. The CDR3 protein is CASSLRESGGELFF. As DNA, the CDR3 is TGTGCCAGCAGTTTACGGGAAAGCGGCGGGGAGCTGTTTTTT.

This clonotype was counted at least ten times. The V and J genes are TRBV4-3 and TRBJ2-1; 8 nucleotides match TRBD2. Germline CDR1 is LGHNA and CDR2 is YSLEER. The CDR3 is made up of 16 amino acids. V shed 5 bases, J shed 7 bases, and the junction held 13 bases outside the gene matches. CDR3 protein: CASSSRSGGAENEQFF. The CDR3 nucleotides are TGCGCCAGCAGCTCCCGATCCGGGGGGGCCGAGAATGAGCAGTTCTTC.

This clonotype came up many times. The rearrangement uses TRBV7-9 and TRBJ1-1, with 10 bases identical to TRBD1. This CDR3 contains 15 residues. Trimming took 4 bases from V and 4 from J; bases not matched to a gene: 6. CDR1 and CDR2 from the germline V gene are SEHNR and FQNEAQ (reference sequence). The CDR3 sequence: CASSSGTGEGTEAFF. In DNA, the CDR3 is TGTGCCAGCAGCTCCGGGACAGGGGAGGGCACTGAAGCTTTCTTT.

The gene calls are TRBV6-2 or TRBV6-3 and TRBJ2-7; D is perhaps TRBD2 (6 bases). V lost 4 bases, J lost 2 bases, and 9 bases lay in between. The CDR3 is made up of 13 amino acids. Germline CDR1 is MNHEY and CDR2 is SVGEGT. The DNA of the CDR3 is TGTGCCAGCAGTTCGGGAGTCGCCTACGAGCAGTACTTC. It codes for CASSSGVAYEQYF.

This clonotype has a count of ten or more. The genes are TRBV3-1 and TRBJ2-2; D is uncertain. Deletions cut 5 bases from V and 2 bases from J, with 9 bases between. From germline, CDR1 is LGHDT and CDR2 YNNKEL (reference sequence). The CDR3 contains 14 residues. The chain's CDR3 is CASSEGLNTGELFF. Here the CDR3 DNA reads TGTGCCAGCAGCGAAGGGCTAAACACCGGGGAGCTGTTTTTT.

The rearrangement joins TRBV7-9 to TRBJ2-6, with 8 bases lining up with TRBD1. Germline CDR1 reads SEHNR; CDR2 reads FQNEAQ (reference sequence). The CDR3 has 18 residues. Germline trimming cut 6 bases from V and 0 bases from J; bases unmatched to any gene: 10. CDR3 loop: CASRRGQGLFSGANVLTF. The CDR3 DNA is TGTGCCAGCAGGCGTGGACAGGGTCTCTTCTCTGGGGCCAACGTCCTGACTTTC. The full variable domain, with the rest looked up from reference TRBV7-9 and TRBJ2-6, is DTGVSQNPRHKITKRGQNVTFRCDPISEHNRLYWYRQTLGQGPEFLTYFQNEAQLEKSRLLSDRFSAERPKGSFSTLEIQRTEQGDSAMYLCASRRGQGLFSGANVLTFGAGSRLTVL.

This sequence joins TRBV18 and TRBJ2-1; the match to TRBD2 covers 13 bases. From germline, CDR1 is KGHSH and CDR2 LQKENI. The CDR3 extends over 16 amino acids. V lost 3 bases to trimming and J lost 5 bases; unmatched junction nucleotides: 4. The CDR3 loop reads CASSPPGTSGDNEQFF. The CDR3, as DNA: TGTGCCAGCTCACCGCCCGGGACTAGCGGGGACAATGAGCAGTTCTTC.

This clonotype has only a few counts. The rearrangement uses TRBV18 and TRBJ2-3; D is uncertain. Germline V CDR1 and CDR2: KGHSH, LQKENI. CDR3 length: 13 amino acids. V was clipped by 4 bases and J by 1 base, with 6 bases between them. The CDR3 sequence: CASSQVGTDTQYF. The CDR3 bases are TGTGCCAGCTCACAAGTGGGCACAGATACGCAGTATTTT.

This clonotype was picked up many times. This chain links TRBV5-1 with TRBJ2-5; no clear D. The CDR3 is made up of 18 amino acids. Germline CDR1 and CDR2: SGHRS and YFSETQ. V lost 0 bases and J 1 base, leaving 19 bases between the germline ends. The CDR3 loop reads CASSLADLTPRAQETQYF. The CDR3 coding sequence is TGCGCCAGCAGCTTGGCGGACCTTACACCACGAGCCCAAGAGACCCAGTACTTC.

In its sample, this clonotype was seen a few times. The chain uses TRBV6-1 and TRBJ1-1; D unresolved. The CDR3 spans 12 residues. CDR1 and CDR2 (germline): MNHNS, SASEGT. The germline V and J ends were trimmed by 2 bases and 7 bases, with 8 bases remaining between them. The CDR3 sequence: CASSEIVYEAFF. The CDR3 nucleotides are TGTGCCAGCAGTGAAATAGTCTATGAAGCTTTCTTT.

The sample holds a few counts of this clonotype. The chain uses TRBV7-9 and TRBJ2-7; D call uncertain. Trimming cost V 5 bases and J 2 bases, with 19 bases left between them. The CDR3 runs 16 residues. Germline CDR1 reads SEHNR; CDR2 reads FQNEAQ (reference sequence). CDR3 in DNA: TGTGCCAGCAGCGGAAAGGGCAGCGCCGTCGCCTACGAGCAGTACTTC. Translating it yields CASSGKGSAVAYEQYF.

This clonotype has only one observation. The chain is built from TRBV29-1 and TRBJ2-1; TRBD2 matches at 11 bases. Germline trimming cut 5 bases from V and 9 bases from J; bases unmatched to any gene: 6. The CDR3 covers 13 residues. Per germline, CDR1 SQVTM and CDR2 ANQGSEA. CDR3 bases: TGCAGCGTTCAAACTAGCGGGAGTGGTGAGCAGTTCTTC. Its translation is CSVQTSGSGEQFF.

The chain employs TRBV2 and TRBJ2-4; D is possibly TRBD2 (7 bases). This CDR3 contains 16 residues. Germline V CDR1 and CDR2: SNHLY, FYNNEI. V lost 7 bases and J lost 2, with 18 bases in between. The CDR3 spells CASNTGRGRSKNIQYF. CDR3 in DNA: TGTGCCAGCAATACAGGGCGGGGGAGATCCAAAAACATTCAGTACTTC.

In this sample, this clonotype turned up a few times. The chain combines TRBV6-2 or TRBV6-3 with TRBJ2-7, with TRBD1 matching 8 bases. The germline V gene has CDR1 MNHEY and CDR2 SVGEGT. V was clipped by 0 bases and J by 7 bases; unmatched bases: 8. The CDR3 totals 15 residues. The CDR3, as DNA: TGTGCCAGCAGTTACTCTAGCAGGGGGCTTCGGGAGCAGTACTTC. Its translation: CASSYSSRGLREQYF.

CDR3 in DNA: TGTGCCAGCAGTTTGCAGCTCACAGATACGCAGTATTTT. Residues: CASSLQLTDTQYF. This chain joins TRBV12-3 or TRBV12-4 and TRBJ2-3; D uncertain. CDR3 length equals 13 residues. The V end lost 3 bases, the J end lost 2 bases, and 6 bases lay between the germline ends.

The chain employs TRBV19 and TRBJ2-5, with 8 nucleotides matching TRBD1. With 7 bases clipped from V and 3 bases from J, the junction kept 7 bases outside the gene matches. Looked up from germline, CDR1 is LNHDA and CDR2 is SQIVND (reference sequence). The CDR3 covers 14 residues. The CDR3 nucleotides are TGTGCCAGTACCGACCGGGACAGGAAAGAGACCCAGTACTTC. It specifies CASTDRDRKETQYF. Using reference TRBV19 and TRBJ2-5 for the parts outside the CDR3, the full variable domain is DGGITQSPKYLFRKEGQNVTLSCEQNLNHDAMYWYRQDPGQGLRLIYYSQIVNDFQKGDIAEGYSVSREKKESFPLTVTSAQKNPTAFYLCASTDRDRKETQYFGPGTRLLVL.

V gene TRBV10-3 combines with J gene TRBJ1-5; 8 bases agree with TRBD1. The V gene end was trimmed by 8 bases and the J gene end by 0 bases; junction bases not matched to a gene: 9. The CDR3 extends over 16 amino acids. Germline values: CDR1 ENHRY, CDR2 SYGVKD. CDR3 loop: CAISTGEGYSNQPQHF. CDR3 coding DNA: TGTGCCATCTCGACAGGGGAGGGATATAGCAATCAGCCCCAGCATTTT.

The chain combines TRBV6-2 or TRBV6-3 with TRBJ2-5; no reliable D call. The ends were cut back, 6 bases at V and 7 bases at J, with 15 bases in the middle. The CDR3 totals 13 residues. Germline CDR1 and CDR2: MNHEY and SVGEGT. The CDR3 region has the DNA TGTGCCAGCAGAACCAGATCACGCGGGACCCAGTACTTC. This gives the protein CASRTRSRGTQYF.

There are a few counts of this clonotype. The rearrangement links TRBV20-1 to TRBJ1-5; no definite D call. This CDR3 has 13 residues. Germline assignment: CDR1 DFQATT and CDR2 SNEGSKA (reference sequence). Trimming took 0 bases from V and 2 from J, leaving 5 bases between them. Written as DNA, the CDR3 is TGCAGTGCTAGAGATCCACGCAATCAGCCCCAGCATTTT. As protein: CSARDPRNQPQHF.

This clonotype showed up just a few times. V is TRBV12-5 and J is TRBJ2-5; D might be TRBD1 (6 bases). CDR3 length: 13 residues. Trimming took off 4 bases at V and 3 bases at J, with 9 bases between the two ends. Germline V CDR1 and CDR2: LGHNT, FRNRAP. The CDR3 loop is CASGSNREETQYF. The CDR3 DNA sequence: TGTGCTAGTGGTTCGAACAGGGAAGAGACCCAGTACTTC.

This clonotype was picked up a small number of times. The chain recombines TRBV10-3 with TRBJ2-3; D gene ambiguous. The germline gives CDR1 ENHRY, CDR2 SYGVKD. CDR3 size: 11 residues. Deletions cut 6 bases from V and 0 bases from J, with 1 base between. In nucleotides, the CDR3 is TGTGCCATCAGCAGCACAGATACGCAGTATTTT. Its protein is CAISSTDTQYF.